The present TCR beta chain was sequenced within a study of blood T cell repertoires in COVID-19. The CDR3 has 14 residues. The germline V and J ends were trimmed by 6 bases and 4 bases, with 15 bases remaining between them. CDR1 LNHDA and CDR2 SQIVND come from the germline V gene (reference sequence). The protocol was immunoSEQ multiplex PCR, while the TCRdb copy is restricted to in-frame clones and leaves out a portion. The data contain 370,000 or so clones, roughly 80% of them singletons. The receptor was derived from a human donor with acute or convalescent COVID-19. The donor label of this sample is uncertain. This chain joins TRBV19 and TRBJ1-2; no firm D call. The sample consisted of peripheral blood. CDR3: CASSLYGNIYGYTF. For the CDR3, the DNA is TGTGCCAGTAGCTTGTATGGCAACATCTATGGCTACACCTTC.